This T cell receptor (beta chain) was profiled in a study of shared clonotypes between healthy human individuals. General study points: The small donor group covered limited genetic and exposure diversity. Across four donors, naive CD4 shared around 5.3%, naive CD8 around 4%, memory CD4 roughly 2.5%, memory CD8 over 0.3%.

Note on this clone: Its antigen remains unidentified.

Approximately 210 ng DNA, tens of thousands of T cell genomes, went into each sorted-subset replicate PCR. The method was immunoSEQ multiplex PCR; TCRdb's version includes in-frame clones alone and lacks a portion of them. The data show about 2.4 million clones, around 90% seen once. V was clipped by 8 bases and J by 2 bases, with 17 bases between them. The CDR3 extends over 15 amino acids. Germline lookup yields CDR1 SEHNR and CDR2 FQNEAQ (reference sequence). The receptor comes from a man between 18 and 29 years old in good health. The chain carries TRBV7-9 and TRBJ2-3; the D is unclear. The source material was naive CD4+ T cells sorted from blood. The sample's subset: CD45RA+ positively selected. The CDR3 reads CASSVQPPDTDTQYF. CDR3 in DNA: TGTGCCAGCTCAGTCCAGCCCCCTGACACAGATACGCAGTATTTT.